This T cell receptor beta chain was sequenced for a study of read filtering for tumor transcriptome and immune sequencing. Study results and limitations: This fraction held mixed bone marrow immune cells after CD138-negative sorting.

This clonotype appeared a few times. Its antigen remains unidentified. The junction differs from germline at one of its ends, possibly a read error. The germline gives CDR1 LGHDT, CDR2 YNNKEL (reference sequence). The CDR3 loop spans 14 amino acids. From 400 to 450 ng of RNA, a library with molecular barcoded alpha/delta and beta/gamma adaptors was made. A single record per CDR3 protein comes from TCRdb applying MiXCR to the reads. The sample records 25,000 or so distinct CDR3 sequences, 20% to 25% being singletons. The rearrangement uses TRBV3-1 and TRBJ2-1; D is uncertain. The specimen was a population of CD138-negative cells sorted from bone marrow. This TCR was recovered from a donor aged 40 or older with multiple myeloma. The DNA of the CDR3 is TGTGCCAGCAGCCAAGGGAGCTCCTACAATAAGCAGTTCTTC. Its protein product is CASSQGSSYNKQFF.